This entry describes one TCR beta chain. This clone appeared a few times. Its specific antigen is unknown. The sample holds no much larger clone one base away, and base qualities are not on file. The CDR1 and CDR2 encoded by the germline V gene are MGHRA and YSYEKL. V and J lose 0 bases and 1 base, and a span of 12 bases separates them. Reading from cysteine to phenylalanine, the CDR3 counts 16 amino acids. Of all the DNA, just the CDR3 is kept, 48 bases in frame from base 1. Repertoires were sampled repeatedly over the course of chemoradiotherapy, so clonal expansion could be followed in the tumor microenvironment. The method was the immunoSEQ multiplex PCR assay. The table was pulled from immuneACCESS by TCRdb, which kept in-frame rearrangements only. Such tables lose some clones; where checked, under half of the loss comes from unresolved V genes, and the rest has no known cause. For this sample there are tens of thousands of clones; around four fifths appear just once. The leading ten clones occupy 3.5% to 4.5% of the sample.

The sample is drawn from a study of chemoradiotherapy in HPV16-positive cancers (dated by TCRdb to between 2021 and 2023). For the study in its entirety: Candidate HPV-specific T-cell clones and common TCR motifs were defined by functional T-cell assays performed on cells from a couple of HPV16-positive patients. The study set out to ask whether T-cell immunity against the HPV oncoproteins E6 and E7 changes over the course of chemoradiotherapy and whether that immunity affects survival. The candidate HPV-specific TCRs and motifs were then tracked in TCR repertoires from around 86 patients with HPV-related cancers.

On the study overall, not on this receptor specifically: Only two HPV16-positive patients were used to derive the functional definition of HPV-specific T cells, and the survival association was reported for HPV16-positive patients. Improved recurrence-free survival in HPV16-positive patients was associated with expansion of HPV-responsive T cells during chemoradiotherapy. Expansion of candidate HPV-specific clones and E7-related TCR motifs was observed in the tumor microenvironment during treatment, whereas no such expansion was observed for non-HPV-specific T cells.

Sequences were derived from blood, sampled from a patient who underwent chemoradiotherapy. This clonotype was sampled from a human donor with HPV-associated anogenital cancer. The chain is assembled from TRBV4-1 and TRBJ1-1; no D gene is confidently identified. The CDR3 region: CASSQEVTATNTEAFF. The base sequence is TGCGCCAGCAGCCAAGAGGTCACTGCAACGAACACTGAAGCTTTCTTT.